This paragraph covers one TCR beta chain sequence. Its matching antigen is unknown. TCRdb keeps only in-frame clones here, not all; method: immunoSEQ multiplex PCR. The data contain some 2 million clones, about 94% of them singletons. The entry originates in a study of shared clonotypes between healthy human individuals. Study results and caveats: The authors sampled blood alone, and tissue repertoires likely differ. A reduction in generation probabilities was seen for non-shared clonotypes relative to those shared by all four donors.

The naive CD8 subset, CD45RO-negative cells positively selected for CCR7, excluded terminally differentiated effector memory CD45RA+ cells. With 5 bases clipped from V and 4 bases from J, the junction kept 1 base outside the gene matches. Germline CDR1 reads GTSNPN; CDR2 reads SVGIG (reference sequence). The length of the CDR3 is 14 residues. The sequencing input was naive CD8+ T cells sorted from blood. The chain couples TRBV30 to TRBJ2-3, with 15 bases that match TRBD2. The TCR comes from a man younger than 35 in good health. The CDR3 is CAWGLAGGPDTQYF. The CDR3 nucleotides are TGTGCCTGGGGACTAGCGGGAGGGCCAGATACGCAGTATTTT.